This TCR beta chain stems from a study of shared clonotypes between healthy human individuals. In the study overall: A donor's plate count was three for CD4 naive and three for CD4 memory; CD8 naive had two and CD8 memory one.

The authors' processing: Without quality scores, immunoSEQ junctional reads could not be filtered like full-length reads. Using immunoSEQ multiplex PCR, the repertoire was profiled, and TCRdb retains in-frame clones only, with some absent. For V, J and clone size, that table is used; D and trimming come from the DNA. The sample has 1,400,000 or so clones; approximately 98.5% are singletons. Study-wide findings and caveats: Measured sharing among donors was expected to vary with sequencing depth.

The germline gives CDR1 LNHDA, CDR2 SQIVND (reference sequence). The J segment lost 5 bases and the V segment lost 8 bases, leaving 5 bases of the junction unmatched. The CDR3 runs 12 residues. With regard to this clone: Its antigen is not known.

The rearrangement uses TRBV19 and TRBJ2-5; TRBD2 agrees at 7 bases. Sequencing was carried out using naive CD4+ T cells sorted from blood. As to subset: CD45RA+ positively selected. This sequence originates from a man aged 25-40 years in good health. The CDR3 DNA sequence: TGTGCCAGTGGGAGGGTTCCGGAGACCCAGTACTTC. This gives the protein CASGRVPETQYF.